Shown below are 5 T cell receptor beta chains from a single sample sequenced in a study of identical twins. TCRdb called the 5' RACE reads again in MiXCR, with one record for every CDR3 protein. The data show roughly 770,000 distinct CDR3 sequences, 18% seen once. The sample was also linked to a second study, of T cells expressing NK-cell markers.

Sequenced material: PBMCs. The receptors stem from a woman younger than 30 in good health.

The gene calls are TRBV3-1 and TRBJ2-2; D gene unclear. CDR3 length equals 15 residues. V lost 4 bases, J lost 2 bases, and 11 bases lay in between. Germline CDR1 and CDR2: LGHDT and YNNKEL (reference sequence). CDR3 loop: CASSRRPLNTGELFF. DNA for the CDR3: TGTGCCAGCAGCCGAAGACCCCTAAACACCGGGGAGCTGTTTTTT. The whole variable domain, filled in from reference TRBV3-1 and TRBJ2-2, reads DTAVSQTPKYLVTQMGNDKSIKCEQNLGHDTMYWYKQDSKKFLKIMFSYNNKELIINETVPNRFSPKSPDKAHLNLHINSLELGDSAVYFCASSRRPLNTGELFFGEGSRLTVL.

In DNA, the CDR3 is TGTGCCAGCAGCGGTGGACCCTCCTATGGCTACACCTTC. It yields the protein CASSGGPSYGYTF. This rearrangement joins TRBV9 to TRBJ1-2, with D unresolved. CDR1 is SGDLS and CDR2 is YYNGEE in the germline V gene. There are 13 residues in the CDR3. V was pared by 3 bases and J by 4 bases, with 10 bases between.

This clonotype has only a few counts. The DNA for the CDR3 is TGTGCCAGCAGCTTATTCAGGACGCTGGGGAGTGAGCAGTTCTTC. Translating gives CASSLFRTLGSEQFF. The V gene is TRBV11-2, the J gene TRBJ2-1; possibly TRBD2 for D (5 bases). Germline CDR1 reads SGHAT; CDR2 reads FQNNGV. Between the trimmed V and J ends, which lost 2 bases and 9 bases, there was a span of 17 bases. This CDR3 is built from 15 residues.

V and J are TRBV3-1 and TRBJ2-3, with D tentatively TRBD2 (6 bases). With 3 bases removed from V and 6 bases from J, the gap between germline ends came to 13 bases. CDR3 length: 14 amino acids. Germline loops: CDR1 LGHDT, CDR2 YNNKEL (reference sequence). CDR3 amino acids: CASSHGDFRDTQYF. DNA of the CDR3: TGTGCCAGCAGCCACGGGGACTTCAGGGATACGCAGTATTTT.

In its sample, this clonotype was seen a few times. This chain links TRBV11-2 with TRBJ2-2, with TRBD2 matching over 11 bases. CDR3 length equals 17 residues. From germline, CDR1 is SGHAT and CDR2 FQNNGV. J was trimmed by 2 bases and V by 9 bases; bases with no gene match: 11. CDR3 sequence (DNA): TGTGCCAGTCTGCTTAGACTAGCGGGGCTTAACACCGGGGAGCTGTTTTTT. Translation gives CASLLRLAGLNTGELFF.